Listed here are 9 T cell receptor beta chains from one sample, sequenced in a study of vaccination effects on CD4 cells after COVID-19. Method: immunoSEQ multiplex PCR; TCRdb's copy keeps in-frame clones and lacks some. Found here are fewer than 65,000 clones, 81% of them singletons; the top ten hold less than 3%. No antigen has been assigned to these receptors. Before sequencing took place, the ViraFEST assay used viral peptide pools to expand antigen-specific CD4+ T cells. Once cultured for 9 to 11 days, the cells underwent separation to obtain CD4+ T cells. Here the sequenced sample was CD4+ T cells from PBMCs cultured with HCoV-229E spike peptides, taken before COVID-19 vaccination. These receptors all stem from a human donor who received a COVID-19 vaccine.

The CDR3 is CASTRDLNSYTF. The CDR3 DNA sequence: TGTGCCAGCACCAGGGACCTTAATAGCTACACCTTC. J is TRBJ1-2 and V is TRBV9, with D possibly TRBD1 on 5 matching bases. Per germline, CDR1 SGDLS and CDR2 YYNGEE. The CDR3 is made up of 12 amino acids. Trimming took off 6 bases at V and 9 bases at J, with 15 bases between the two ends.

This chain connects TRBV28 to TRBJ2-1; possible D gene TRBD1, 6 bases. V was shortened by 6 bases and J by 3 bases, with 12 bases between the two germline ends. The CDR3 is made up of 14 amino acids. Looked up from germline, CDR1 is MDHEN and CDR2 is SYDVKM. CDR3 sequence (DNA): TGTGCCAGCAGGACACCACAGGGCTACAATGAGCAGTTCTTC. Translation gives CASRTPQGYNEQFF.

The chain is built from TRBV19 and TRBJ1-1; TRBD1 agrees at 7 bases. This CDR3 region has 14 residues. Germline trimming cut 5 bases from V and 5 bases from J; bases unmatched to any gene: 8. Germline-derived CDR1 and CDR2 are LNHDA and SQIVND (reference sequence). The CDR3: CASSPQGVRTEAFF. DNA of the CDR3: TGTGCCAGTAGTCCCCAGGGGGTGAGGACTGAAGCTTTCTTT.

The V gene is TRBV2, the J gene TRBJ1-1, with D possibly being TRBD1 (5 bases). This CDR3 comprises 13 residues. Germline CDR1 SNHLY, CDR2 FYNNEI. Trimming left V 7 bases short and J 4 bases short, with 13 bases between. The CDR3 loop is CASTLGHTTEAFF. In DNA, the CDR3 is TGTGCCAGCACCCTTGGACATACCACTGAAGCTTTCTTT.

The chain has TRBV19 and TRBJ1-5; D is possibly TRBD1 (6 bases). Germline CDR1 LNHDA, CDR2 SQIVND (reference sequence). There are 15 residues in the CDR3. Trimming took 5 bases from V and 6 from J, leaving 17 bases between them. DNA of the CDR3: TGTGCCAGTAGTCCAAGGCAGGGGCTTACTCAGCCCCAGCATTTT. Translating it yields CASSPRQGLTQPQHF.

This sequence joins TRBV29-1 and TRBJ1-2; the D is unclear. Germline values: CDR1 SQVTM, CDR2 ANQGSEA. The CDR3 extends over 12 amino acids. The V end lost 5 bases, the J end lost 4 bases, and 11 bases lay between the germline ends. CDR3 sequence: CSVPGIAYGYTF. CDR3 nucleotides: TGCAGCGTTCCGGGGATCGCCTATGGCTACACCTTC.

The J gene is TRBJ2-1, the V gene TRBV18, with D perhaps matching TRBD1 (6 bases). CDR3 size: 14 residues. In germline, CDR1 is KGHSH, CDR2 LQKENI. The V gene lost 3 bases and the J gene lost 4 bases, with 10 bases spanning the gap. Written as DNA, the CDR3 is TGTGCCAGCTCACCCTCCGGACAGTACAATGAGCAGTTCTTC. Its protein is CASSPSGQYNEQFF.

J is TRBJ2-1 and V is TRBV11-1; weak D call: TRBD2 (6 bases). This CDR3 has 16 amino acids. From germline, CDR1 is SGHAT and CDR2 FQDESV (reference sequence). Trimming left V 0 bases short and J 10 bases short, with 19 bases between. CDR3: CASSLAVTSGVTEQFF. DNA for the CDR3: TGTGCCAGCAGCTTAGCAGTCACATCGGGGGTGACCGAGCAGTTCTTC.

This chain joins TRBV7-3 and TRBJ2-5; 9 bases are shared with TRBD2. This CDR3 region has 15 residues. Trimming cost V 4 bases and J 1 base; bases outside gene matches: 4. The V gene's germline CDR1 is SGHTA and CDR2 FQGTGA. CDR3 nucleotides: TGTGCCAGCAGCTATAGCGGGGGCCCCCAAGAGACCCAGTACTTC. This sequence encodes CASSYSGGPQETQYF.